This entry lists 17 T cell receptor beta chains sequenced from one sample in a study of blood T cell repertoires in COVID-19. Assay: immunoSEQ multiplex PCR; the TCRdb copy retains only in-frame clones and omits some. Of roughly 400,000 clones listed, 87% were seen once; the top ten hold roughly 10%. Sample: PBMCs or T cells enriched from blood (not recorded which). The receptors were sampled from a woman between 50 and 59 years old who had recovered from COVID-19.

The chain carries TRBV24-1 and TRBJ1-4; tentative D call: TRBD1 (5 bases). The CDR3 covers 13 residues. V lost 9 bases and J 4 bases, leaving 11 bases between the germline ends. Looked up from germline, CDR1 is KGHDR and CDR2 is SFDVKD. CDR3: CATPRGYNEKLFF. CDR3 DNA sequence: TGTGCCACCCCGCGGGGGTATAATGAAAAACTGTTTTTT.

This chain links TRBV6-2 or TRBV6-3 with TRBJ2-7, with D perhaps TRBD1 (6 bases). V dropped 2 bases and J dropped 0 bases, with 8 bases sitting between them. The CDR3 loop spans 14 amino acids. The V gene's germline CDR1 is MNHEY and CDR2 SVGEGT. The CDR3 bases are TGTGCCAGCAGTTACAGGGGGAGCTCCTACGAGCAGTACTTC. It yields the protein CASSYRGSSYEQYF.

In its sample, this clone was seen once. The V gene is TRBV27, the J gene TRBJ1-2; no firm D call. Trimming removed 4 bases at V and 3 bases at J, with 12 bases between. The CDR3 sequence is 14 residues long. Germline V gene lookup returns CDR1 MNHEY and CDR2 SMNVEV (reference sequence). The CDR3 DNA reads TGTGCCAGCAGTTCCACTACACCATACTATGGCTACACCTTC. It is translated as CASSSTTPYYGYTF.

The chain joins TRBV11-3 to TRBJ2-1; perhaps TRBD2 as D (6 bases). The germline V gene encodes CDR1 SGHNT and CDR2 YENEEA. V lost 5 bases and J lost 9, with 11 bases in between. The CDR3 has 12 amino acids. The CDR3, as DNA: TGTGCCAGCAGCCCCCCAGCGGGTGAGCAGTTCTTC. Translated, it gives CASSPPAGEQFF.

The CDR3 nucleotides read TGTGCCAGCAGCGCATCCTTGACACCTCTGCAGCCCCAGCATTTT. Translating gives CASSASLTPLQPQHF. The chain links TRBV9 to TRBJ1-5, with D hard to call. Germline values: CDR1 SGDLS, CDR2 YYNGEE. Trimming pared 3 bases from V and 7 bases from J, leaving 17 bases between. CDR3 length: 15 amino acids.

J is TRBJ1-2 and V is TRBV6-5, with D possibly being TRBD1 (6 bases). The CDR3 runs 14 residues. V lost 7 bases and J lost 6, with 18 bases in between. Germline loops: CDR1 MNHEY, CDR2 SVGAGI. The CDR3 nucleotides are TGTGCCAGCACCAGATCAGGGGATTACCATGGCTACACCTTC. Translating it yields CASTRSGDYHGYTF.

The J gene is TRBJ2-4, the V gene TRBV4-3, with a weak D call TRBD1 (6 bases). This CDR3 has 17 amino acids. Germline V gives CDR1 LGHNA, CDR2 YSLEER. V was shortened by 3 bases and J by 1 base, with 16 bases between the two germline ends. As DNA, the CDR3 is TGCGCCAGCAGCCATGTTATTCAGGGGACGGCCAAAAACATTCAGTACTTC. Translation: CASSHVIQGTAKNIQYF.

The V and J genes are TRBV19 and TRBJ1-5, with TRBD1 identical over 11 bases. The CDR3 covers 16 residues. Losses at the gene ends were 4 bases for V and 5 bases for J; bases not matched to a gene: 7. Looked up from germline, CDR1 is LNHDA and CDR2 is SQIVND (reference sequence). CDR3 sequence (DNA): TGTGCCAGTAGTAACCCGGACAGGGGGCTTTATCAGCCCCAGCATTTT. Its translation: CASSNPDRGLYQPQHF. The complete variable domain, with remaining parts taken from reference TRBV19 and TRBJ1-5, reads DGGITQSPKYLFRKEGQNVTLSCEQNLNHDAMYWYRQDPGQGLRLIYYSQIVNDFQKGDIAEGYSVSREKKESFPLTVTSAQKNPTAFYLCASSNPDRGLYQPQHFGDGTRLSIL.

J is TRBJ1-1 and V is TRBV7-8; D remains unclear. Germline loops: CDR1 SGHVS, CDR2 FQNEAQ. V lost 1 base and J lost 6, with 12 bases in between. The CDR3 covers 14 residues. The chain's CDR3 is CASSLEIAGAEAFF. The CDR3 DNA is TGTGCCAGCAGCTTAGAGATTGCGGGAGCTGAAGCTTTCTTT.

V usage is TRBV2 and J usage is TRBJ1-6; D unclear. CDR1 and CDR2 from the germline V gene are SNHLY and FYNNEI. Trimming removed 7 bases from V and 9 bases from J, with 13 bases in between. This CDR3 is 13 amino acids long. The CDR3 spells CASTGDAGSPLHF. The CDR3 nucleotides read TGTGCCAGCACCGGGGATGCTGGTTCACCCCTCCACTTT. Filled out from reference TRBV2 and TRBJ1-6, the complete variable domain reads EPEVTQTPSHQVTQMGQEVILRCVPISNHLYFYWYRQILGQKVEFLVSFYNNEISEKSEIFDDQFSVERPDGSNFTLKIRSTKLEDSAMYFCASTGDAGSPLHFGNGTRLTVT.

The CDR3 is CASSLERGGSPLHF. The CDR3 DNA reads as TGCGCCAGCAGCTTGGAACGGGGAGGGTCACCCCTCCACTTT. The rearrangement joins TRBV5-1 to TRBJ1-6; D is unresolved. Trimming left V 0 bases short and J 10 bases short, with 11 bases between. The CDR3 is 14 residues long. The germline gives CDR1 SGHRS, CDR2 YFSETQ.

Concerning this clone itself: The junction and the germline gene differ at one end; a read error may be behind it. The CDR3 protein is CASSLARNTEAFF. The CDR3 DNA follows: TGTGCTAGCAGCTTAGCCAGGAACACTGAAGCTTTCTTT. The chain carries TRBV7-7 and TRBJ1-1; D gene ambiguous. CDR3 length equals 13 residues. The germline gives CDR1 SSHAT, CDR2 FNYEAQ (reference sequence).

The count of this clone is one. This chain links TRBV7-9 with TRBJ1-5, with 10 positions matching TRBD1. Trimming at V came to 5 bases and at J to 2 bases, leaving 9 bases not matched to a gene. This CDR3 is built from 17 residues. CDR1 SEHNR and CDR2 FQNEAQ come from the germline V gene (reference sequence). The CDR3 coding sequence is TGTGCCAGCAGCCGGGACAGGGGTATTTCTGGCAATCAGCCCCAGCATTTT. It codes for CASSRDRGISGNQPQHF.

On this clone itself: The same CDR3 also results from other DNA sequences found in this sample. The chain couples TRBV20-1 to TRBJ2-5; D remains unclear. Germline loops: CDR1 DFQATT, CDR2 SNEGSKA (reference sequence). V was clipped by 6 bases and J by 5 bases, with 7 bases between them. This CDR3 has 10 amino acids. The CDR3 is CSARLETQYF. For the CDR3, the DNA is TGCAGTGCCAGGCTTGAGACCCAGTACTTC.

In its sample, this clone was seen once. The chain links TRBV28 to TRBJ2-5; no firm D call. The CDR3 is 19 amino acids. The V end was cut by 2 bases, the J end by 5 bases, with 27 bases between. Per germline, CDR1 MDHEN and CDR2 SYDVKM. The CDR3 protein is CASSLGGRPEVYLGETQYF. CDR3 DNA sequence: TGTGCCAGCAGTTTAGGCGGCCGGCCTGAGGTGTATCTCGGTGAGACCCAGTACTTC.

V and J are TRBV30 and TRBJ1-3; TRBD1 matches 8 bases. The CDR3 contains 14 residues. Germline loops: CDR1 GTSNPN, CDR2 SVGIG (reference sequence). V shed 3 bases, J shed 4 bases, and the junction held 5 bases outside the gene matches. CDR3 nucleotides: TGTGCCTGGAGGAACAGGGGGAACGGAAACACCATATATTTT. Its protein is CAWRNRGNGNTIYF. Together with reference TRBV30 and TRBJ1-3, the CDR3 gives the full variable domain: SQTIHQWPATLVQPVGSPLSLECTVEGTSNPNLYWYRQAAGRGLQLLFYSVGIGQISSEVPQNLSASRPQDRQFILSSKKLLLSDSGFYLCAWRNRGNGNTIYFGEGSWLTVV.

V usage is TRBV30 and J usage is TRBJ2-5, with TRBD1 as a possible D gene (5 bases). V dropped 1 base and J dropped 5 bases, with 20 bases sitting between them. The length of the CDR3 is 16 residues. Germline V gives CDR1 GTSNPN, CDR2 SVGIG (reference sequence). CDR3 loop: CAWSDGAGGLLETQYF. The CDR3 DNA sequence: TGTGCCTGGAGTGATGGGGCAGGCGGTTTACTCGAGACCCAGTACTTC.